What follows are 6 T cell receptor beta chains derived from one specimen sequenced in a study of blood T cell repertoires in COVID-19. Clones were read by immunoSEQ multiplex PCR, and TCRdb kept only the in-frame ones, dropping some. The sample gives approximately 330,000 clones, roughly 87% of which show up once; around 10% is in the top ten. The sample consisted of peripheral blood. These receptors all come from a man aged 25 to 40 with COVID-19, enrolled during active disease.

This chain connects TRBV7-2 to TRBJ2-7, with D unresolved. This CDR3 spans 14 amino acids. CDR1 SGHTA and CDR2 FQGNSA come from the germline V gene. Trimming removed 3 bases at V and 0 bases at J, with 9 bases between. The chain's CDR3 is CASSFTTGSYEQYF. As DNA, the CDR3 is TGTGCCAGCAGCTTTACGACGGGCTCCTACGAGCAGTACTTC.

This rearrangement joins TRBV24-1 to TRBJ1-5; 10 bases match TRBD1. J gave up 2 bases and V 2 bases, and 5 bases lay outside the gene matches. Germline V gene data show CDR1 as KGHDR and CDR2 as SFDVKD. The CDR3 contains 17 residues. CDR3 in amino acids: CATSDSRGTGGNQPQHF. DNA for the CDR3: TGTGCCACCAGTGATTCTCGGGGGACAGGGGGCAATCAGCCCCAGCATTTT.

The genes are TRBV4-1 and TRBJ2-7; 9 bases map to TRBD1. Germline values: CDR1 MGHRA, CDR2 YSYEKL. The CDR3 has 16 residues. With 0 bases clipped from V and 5 bases from J, the junction kept 8 bases outside the gene matches. The CDR3 is CASSQDLVTGGNEQYF. CDR3 coding DNA: TGCGCCAGCAGCCAAGATCTCGTGACAGGGGGAAACGAGCAGTACTTC.

The chain uses TRBV19 and TRBJ2-7, with 9 bases that match TRBD1. This CDR3 region has 15 residues. Germline CDR1 LNHDA, CDR2 SQIVND (reference sequence). Unmatched junction bases numbered 8, after V lost 6 bases and J lost 2 bases. This chain's CDR3 is CASRDRGISTYEQYF. CDR3 in DNA: TGTGCCAGTAGAGACAGGGGGATTAGTACCTACGAGCAGTACTTC.

This clone was counted a single time. V usage is TRBV13 and J usage is TRBJ2-5; TRBD2 matches 7 bases. From germline, CDR1 is PRHDT and CDR2 FYEKMQ (reference sequence). V shed 4 bases and J 1 base; nucleotides not matched to a gene: 9. There are 16 residues in the CDR3. In DNA form, the CDR3 reads TGTGCCAGCAGCTCGGCGGGGGTTAAGGGCCAAGAGACCCAGTACTTC. Its translation is CASSSAGVKGQETQYF.

The chain is built from TRBV2 and TRBJ2-7; 10 positions match TRBD1. V lost 7 bases and J lost 4; bases outside the gene matches: 7. CDR3 length: 14 residues. The germline V gene encodes CDR1 SNHLY and CDR2 FYNNEI. In nucleotides, the CDR3 is TGTGCCAGCACCCGACAGGGGGCGGCTTACGAGCAGTACTTC. This encodes CASTRQGAAYEQYF.